These T cell receptor beta chains were read from a single sample in a study of blood T cells in healthy people across ages. In TCRdb, the 5' RACE reads were re-called with MiXCR into one record per CDR3 protein. The sample lists about 680,000 distinct CDR3 sequences, around half occurring once. Sequences were obtained from blood. The receptors were gathered from a woman aged 55 to 70 in good health. Each CDR3 is given with its conserved first and last residue. The D gene is left open where the match is weak. Expanded clones are given a class, and other clones once, few, many or no size at all.

d_gene,abundance,v_gene,j_gene,CDR3nt,CDR3aa
TRBD2,NA,TRBV5-1,TRBJ2-1,TGCGCCAGCAGCTTGGCGACTAGCGGGGTTTACAATGAGCAGTTCTTC,CASSLATSGVYNEQFF
TRBD1,NA,TRBV27,TRBJ1-5,TGTGCCAGCAGTTTTGGGACAGGGGGCGTCGATCAGCCCCAGCATTTT,CASSFGTGGVDQPQHF
TRBD1,NA,TRBV7-3,TRBJ2-7,TGTGCCAGCAGCTTAGGGGGACAGGGGGCATCCTACGAGCAGTACTTC,CASSLGGQGASYEQYF
NA,NA,TRBV5-5,TRBJ1-6,TGTGCCAGCAGAGCCGCAGGGAGACAAAACTATAATTCACCCCTCCACTTT,CASRAAGRQNYNSPLHF
NA,NA,TRBV7-2,TRBJ2-1,TGTGCCAGCAGCTTAGGAGTACGGGTAGAAGGTGAGCAGTTCTTC,CASSLGVRVEGEQFF
NA,NA,TRBV5-1,TRBJ2-1,TGCGCCAGCAGCTACAGCAGTAATGAGCAGTTCTTC,CASSYSSNEQFF
NA,NA,TRBV18,TRBJ2-1,TGTGCCAGCTCACCACCTCGATTTGAGGCGGGAATTTACAATGAGCAGTTCTTC,CASSPPRFEAGIYNEQFF
NA,NA,TRBV5-6,TRBJ2-5,TGTGCCAGCAGCCCGCCCGTTTCAGAGACCCAGTACTTC,CASSPPVSETQYF
TRBD2,NA,TRBV2,TRBJ2-7,TGTGCCCGGTCGACCTCTAGCGGGAGGACCTACGAGCAGTACTTC,CARSTSSGRTYEQYF
TRBD2,many,TRBV4-3,TRBJ2-3,TGCGCCAGCAGCCCGGGACTAGCAAGAGTCGCAGATACGCAGTATTTT,CASSPGLARVADTQYF
TRBD1,once,TRBV27,TRBJ1-2,TGTGCCAGCAGTTTAAGGACAGGGAACCGATATGGCTACACCTTC,CASSLRTGNRYGYTF
TRBD2,NA,TRBV5-1,TRBJ2-3,TGCGCCAGCAGCTTCGGTCTAGCGGGAGGGGCAGATACGCAGTATTTT,CASSFGLAGGADTQYF
TRBD2,NA,TRBV2,TRBJ2-6,TGTGCCAGCAGTGAGCCCCATGGCGGGAGGGCTGGGGCCAACGTCCTGACTTTC,CASSEPHGGRAGANVLTF
NA,NA,TRBV20-1,TRBJ1-1,TGCAGTGCTAGACCGGGACGGATGTACACTGAAGCTTTCTTT,CSARPGRMYTEAFF
NA,NA,TRBV6-5,TRBJ2-3,TGTGCCAGCAGTTACTCGGATTTGGGAGATACGCAGTATTTT,CASSYSDLGDTQYF
TRBD2,NA,TRBV9,TRBJ2-3,TGTGCCAGCAGCGCGGAGACTAGCTACACAGATACGCAGTATTTT,CASSAETSYTDTQYF
NA,NA,TRBV29-1,TRBJ2-4,TGCAGCGTTGGGACGGAGGCGAGCTCCTACAATGAGCAGTACTTC,CSVGTEASSYNEQYF
TRBD2,few,TRBV28,TRBJ2-5,TGTGCCAGCAGTACCAGGCGGGAGGGCACCCAAGAGACCCAGTACTTC,CASSTRREGTQETQYF
TRBD1,NA,TRBV5-1,TRBJ1-1,TGCGCCAGCAGCCAGGGACAGGGGGCGACCGCTGAAGCTTTCTTT,CASSQGQGATAEAFF
TRBD2,NA,TRBV29-1,TRBJ2-7,TGCAGCGTTACTAGCGGGAGTGATTACGAGCAGTACTTC,CSVTSGSDYEQYF
TRBD1,few,TRBV4-2,TRBJ2-7,TGTGCCAGCAGCCAAGACCCCGAAACAGGGGGCGGATACGAGCAGTACTTC,CASSQDPETGGGYEQYF
NA,few,TRBV11-2,TRBJ2-1,TGTGCCAGCAGCTTCCCAAGCCGCCGGGACCGTCCCCCCATGAGCTCCTACAATGAGCAGTTCTTC,CASSFPSRRDRPPMSSYNEQFF
TRBD1,NA,TRBV27,TRBJ1-6,TGTGCCAGCAGTAGGAAGGGGGCGGGAAGTGATAATTCACCCCTCCACTTT,CASSRKGAGSDNSPLHF
TRBD2,NA,TRBV5-1,TRBJ2-1,TGCGCCAGCAGCCCCTGGACTAGCGGCTACAATGAGCAGTTCTTC,CASSPWTSGYNEQFF
TRBD2,NA,TRBV28,TRBJ2-7,TGTGCCAGCAGTGCCGATAGCGGGAGCTCCTACGAGCAGTACTTC,CASSADSGSSYEQYF